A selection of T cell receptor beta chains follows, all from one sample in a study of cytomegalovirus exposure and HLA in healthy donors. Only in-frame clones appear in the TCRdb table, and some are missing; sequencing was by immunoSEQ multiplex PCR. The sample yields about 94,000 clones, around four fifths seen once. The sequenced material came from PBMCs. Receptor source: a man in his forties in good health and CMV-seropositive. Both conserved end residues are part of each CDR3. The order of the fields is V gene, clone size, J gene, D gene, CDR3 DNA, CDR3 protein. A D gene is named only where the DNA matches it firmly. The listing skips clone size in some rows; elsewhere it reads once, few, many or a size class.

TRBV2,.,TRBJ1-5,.,TGTGCCAGCAGTCAACAGCAGCGCAATCAGCCCCAGCATTTT,CASSQQQRNQPQHF
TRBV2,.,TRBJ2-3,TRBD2,TGTGCCAGCAGCGATACTAGCGGCAATACCGGTACGCAGTATTTT,CASSDTSGNTGTQYF
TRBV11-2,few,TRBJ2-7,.,TGTGCCAGCAGCCTATGGGACTTAAGCACCTACGAGCAGTACTTC,CASSLWDLSTYEQYF
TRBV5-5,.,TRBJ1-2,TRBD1,TGTGCCAGCAGTTCCGGGACAGGGTTGGCTTCTAACTATGGCTACACCTTC,CASSSGTGLASNYGYTF
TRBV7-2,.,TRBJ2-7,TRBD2,TGTGCCAGCAGCCCGACTAGCGGGTCCTACGAGCAGTACTTC,CASSPTSGSYEQYF
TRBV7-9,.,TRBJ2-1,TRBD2,TGTGCCAGCAGCTTAGCTGGTTCACTAGCGGGAAACTACAATGAGCAGTTCTTC,CASSLAGSLAGNYNEQFF
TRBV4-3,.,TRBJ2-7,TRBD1,TGCGCCAGCAGCCATCAGACAGGGGGCTCCTACGAGCAGTACTTC,CASSHQTGGSYEQYF
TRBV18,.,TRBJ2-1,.,TGTGCCAGCTCACCACGGTCTAAAGGGGCCAATGAGCAGTTCTTC,CASSPRSKGANEQFF
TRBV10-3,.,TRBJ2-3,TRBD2,TGTGCCATCAGTGCTAGCGGGGGGACAGATACGCAGTATTTT,CAISASGGTDTQYF
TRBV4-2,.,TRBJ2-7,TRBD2,TGTGCCAGCAGCCAAGCCCTAGCGGGGAGGTACGAGCAGTACTTC,CASSQALAGRYEQYF
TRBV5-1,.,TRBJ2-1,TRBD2,TGCGCCAGCAGCTCGGGGGGGGCTAAGAATGAGCAGTTCTTC,CASSSGGAKNEQFF
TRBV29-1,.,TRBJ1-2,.,TGCAGCGCAATAACAGGCAACTATGGCTACACCTTC,CSAITGNYGYTF
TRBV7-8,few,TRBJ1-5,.,TGTGCCAGCAGCCCAGTCGCAGGGGTAATCAGCAATCAGCCCCAGCATTTT,CASSPVAGVISNQPQHF
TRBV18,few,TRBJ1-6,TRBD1,TGTGCCAGCTCACTGGGACAGGGTTCGAGTAATTCACCCCTCCACTTT,CASSLGQGSSNSPLHF
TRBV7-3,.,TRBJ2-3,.,TGTGCCAGCAGCCCTAGTTTCTCCACAGATACGCAGTATTTT,CASSPSFSTDTQYF
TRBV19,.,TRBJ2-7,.,TGTGCCAGTAGTATGTTTCGGGCAGGGGGGTCCTACGAGCAGTACTTC,CASSMFRAGGSYEQYF
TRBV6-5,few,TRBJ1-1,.,TGTGCCAGCAGTTACCCAGGGGCATTGAACACTGAAGCTTTCTTT,CASSYPGALNTEAFF
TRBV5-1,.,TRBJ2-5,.,TGCGCCAGCAGCTTGGAAGGGAGGCCCCAAGAGACCCAGTACTTC,CASSLEGRPQETQYF
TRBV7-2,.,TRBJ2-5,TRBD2,TGTGCCAGCAGCTCTGGACTAGCGGGGCTAGAGACCCAGTACTTC,CASSSGLAGLETQYF
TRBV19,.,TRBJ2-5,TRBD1,TGTGCCAGTAGAATGACAGGGCCGGGGACCCAGTACTTC,CASRMTGPGTQYF
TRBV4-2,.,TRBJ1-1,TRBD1,TGTGCCAGCAGCCAAGGACAGGGTGAAGCTTTCTTT,CASSQGQGEAFF
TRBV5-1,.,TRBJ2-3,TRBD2,TGCGCCAGCAGCCCTCCTGGGACTAGCGGGGGGGCAGATACGCAGTATTTT,CASSPPGTSGGADTQYF
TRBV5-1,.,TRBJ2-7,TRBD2,TGCGCCAGCAGCTCCTCGACTAGCGGGGGAGCCAGGGGGTACGAGCAGTACTTC,CASSSSTSGGARGYEQYF
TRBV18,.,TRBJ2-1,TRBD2,TGTGCCAGCTCACCTCGCGGGCTAGCGGACCCCAATGAGCAGTTCTTC,CASSPRGLADPNEQFF
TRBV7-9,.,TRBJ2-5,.,TGTGCCAGCAGCCAAAGCATCGACCAAGAGACCCAGTACTTC,CASSQSIDQETQYF
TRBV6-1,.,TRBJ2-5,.,TGTGCCAGCAGTGAAGGCCGGGACCAAGAGACCCAGTACTTC,CASSEGRDQETQYF
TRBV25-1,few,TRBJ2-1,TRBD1,TGTGCCAGCAGGGACAGGGAGGCGTGGAATGAGCAGTTCTTC,CASRDREAWNEQFF
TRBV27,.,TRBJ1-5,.,TGTGCCAGCAGTTTATCGAGAAATCAGCCCCAGCATTTT,CASSLSRNQPQHF
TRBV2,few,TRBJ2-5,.,TGTGCCAGCAGTGAAGGTTGGGCGGGAGAGACCCAGTACTTC,CASSEGWAGETQYF
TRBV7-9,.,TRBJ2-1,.,TGTGCCAGCAGCTTCGGGGGATTAGCTGAGGAGCAGTTCTTC,CASSFGGLAEEQFF
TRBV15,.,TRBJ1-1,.,TGTGCCACCAGCAGTCATACAAGTAGAGGAACTGAAGCTTTCTTT,CATSSHTSRGTEAFF
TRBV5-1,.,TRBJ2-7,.,TGCGCCAGCAGCCTTTTCAGCTACGAGCAGTACTTC,CASSLFSYEQYF
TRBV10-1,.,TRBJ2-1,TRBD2,TGCGCCAGCAGTGATTCCCCGGGACTAGCTGACAATGAGCAGTTCTTC,CASSDSPGLADNEQFF
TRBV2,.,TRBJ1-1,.,TGTGCCAGCAGTCTACAAGACCCAGGGTCGTCGAACACTGAAGCTTTCTTT,CASSLQDPGSSNTEAFF
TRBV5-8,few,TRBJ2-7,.,TGTGCCAGCAGACTTTACGCTTACAGGTTACTCACCTACGAGCAGTACTTC,CASRLYAYRLLTYEQYF
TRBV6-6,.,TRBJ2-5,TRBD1,TGTGCCAGCAGTTACTCGCGACAGGGGGACCAAGAGACCCAGTACTTC,CASSYSRQGDQETQYF
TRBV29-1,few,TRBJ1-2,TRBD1,TGCAGCGTTGAAACAGGGGGCAGGGGGGCCTATGGCTACACCTTC,CSVETGGRGAYGYTF
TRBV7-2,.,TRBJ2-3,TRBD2,TGTGCCAGCAGCTTAAGTCTAGCGGCTAGCACAGATACGCAGTATTTT,CASSLSLAASTDTQYF
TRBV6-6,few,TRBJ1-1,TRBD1,TGTGCCAGCAGGGCGCCGGGACAGGTGAACACTGAAGCTTTCTTT,CASRAPGQVNTEAFF